A single sample gave rise to the 19 T cell receptor beta chains below, sequenced in a study of shared clonotypes between healthy human individuals (dated by TCRdb to between 2020 and 2021). The library was generated by the immunoSEQ multiplex PCR assay. TCRdb provides this immuneACCESS table in a form limited to in-frame rearrangements. Some clones are lacking; in checked studies, under half of them reflect an unresolved V gene, and why the rest are absent is not known. For this sample there are about 300,000 clones; around 67% appear just once. The biggest ten clones account for around a tenth of the sample. The specimen was memory CD4+ T cells sorted from blood. Sample cell subset or site, as interpreted from the label and publication: CD45RA-negative fraction. The receptors were sampled from a man aged 25-40 years in good health.

The gene calls are TRBV29-1 and TRBJ2-1; 12 positions agree with TRBD2. V was pared by 3 bases and J by 10 bases, with 13 bases of the junction left unmatched. Germline V CDR1 and CDR2: SQVTM, ANQGSEA. This CDR3 region has 16 residues. DNA of the CDR3: TGCAGCGTTGAGCCGGGACTAGCGGGCGCTCTTGGGGAGCAGTTCTTC. This translates into CSVEPGLAGALGEQFF.

The chain links TRBV10-3 to TRBJ2-3; D is unresolved. Between the trimmed V and J ends, which lost 3 bases and 5 bases, there was a span of 15 bases. CDR3 length: 15 amino acids. The germline gives CDR1 ENHRY, CDR2 SYGVKD. CDR3 sequence (DNA): TGTGCCATCAGTGACCTAGTTGCAGTAGGAGATACGCAGTATTTT. Amino acid sequence: CAISDLVAVGDTQYF.

The gene calls are TRBV19 and TRBJ2-2; D might be TRBD2 (5 bases). The ends were cut back, 3 bases at V and 1 base at J, with 9 bases in the middle. The CDR3 has 15 amino acids. Germline V lookup: CDR1 LNHDA, CDR2 SQIVND (reference sequence). CDR3 residues: CASSITAGNTGELFF. CDR3 sequence (DNA): TGTGCCAGTAGTATCACCGCGGGGAACACCGGGGAGCTGTTTTTT. Full variable domain (missing parts from reference TRBV19 and TRBJ2-2): DGGITQSPKYLFRKEGQNVTLSCEQNLNHDAMYWYRQDPGQGLRLIYYSQIVNDFQKGDIAEGYSVSREKKESFPLTVTSAQKNPTAFYLCASSITAGNTGELFFGEGSRLTVL.

This clone appeared a single time. The chain employs TRBV30 and TRBJ1-5; D is uncertain. The germline CDR1 and CDR2 sequences are GTSNPN and SVGIG (reference sequence). The CDR3 runs to 14 residues. V was cut by 2 bases and J by 6 bases, with 14 bases left in between. The CDR3 loop reads CAWSPPRRFQPQHF. The CDR3 nucleotides read TGTGCCTGGAGTCCCCCGCGGAGGTTTCAGCCCCAGCATTTT.

The V call is TRBV21-1, the J call TRBJ2-7; the table's D call of TRBD1 was not tested on the DNA. TRBV21-1 is labeled a pseudogene. CDR3 size: 18 residues. CDR3 DNA sequence: TGTGCCAGCAGCACTTTATTTGGGGCTCCAACTTACTCCTACGAGCAGTACTTC. The encoded protein is CASSTLFGAPTYSYEQYF.

With respect to this clone: This probably arose from a read error, given a far larger clone one base away. The J gene is TRBJ1-2, the V gene TRBV20-1; D gene ambiguous. V gave up 4 bases and J gave up 3 bases, with 3 bases separating them. This CDR3 comprises 10 residues. Germline assignment: CDR1 DFQATT and CDR2 SNEGSKA (reference sequence). CDR3 region: CSANDYGYTF. DNA of the CDR3: TGCAGTGCTAATGACTATGGCTACACCTTC.

The chain joins TRBV5-1 to TRBJ1-1; 8 bases match TRBD1. This CDR3 has 14 residues. V trimming: 10 bases; J trimming: 4 bases; junction bases outside the gene matches: 12. CDR1 is SGHRS and CDR2 is YFSETQ in the germline V gene. The CDR3 DNA is TGCGCCTCCCAAAGCACGACAGGGGTCACTGAAGCTTTCTTT. Translating it yields CASQSTTGVTEAFF.

The rearrangement links TRBV5-5 to TRBJ1-5; perhaps TRBD1 as D (5 bases). This CDR3 is 15 amino acids long. From germline, CDR1 is SGHKS and CDR2 YYEKEE (reference sequence). The V end was cut by 4 bases, the J end by 2 bases, with 13 bases between. The chain's CDR3 is CASSVSGTGNQPQHF. The DNA of the CDR3 is TGTGCCAGCAGCGTATCAGGGACTGGCAATCAGCCCCAGCATTTT.

The genes are TRBV9 and TRBJ2-1; 14 nucleotides match TRBD2. This CDR3 region has 18 residues. Germline CDR1 reads SGDLS; CDR2 reads YYNGEE. J gave up 1 base and V 4 bases, and 7 bases lay outside the gene matches. The CDR3 here is CASSLAGLAGGSYNEQFF. DNA for the CDR3: TGTGCCAGCAGCCTCGCCGGACTAGCGGGAGGTTCCTACAATGAGCAGTTCTTC.

The chain is built from TRBV10-3 and TRBJ2-3; 8 nucleotides match TRBD1. Germline V CDR1 and CDR2: ENHRY, SYGVKD. CDR3 length equals 18 residues. The V segment lost 2 bases and the J segment 2 bases; nucleotides outside the gene matches: 12. The CDR3 sequence is CAISERVNAGGNTDTQYF. Here the CDR3 DNA reads TGTGCCATCAGTGAGAGAGTAAACGCAGGGGGCAACACAGATACGCAGTATTTT.

The chain recombines TRBV6-1 with TRBJ2-7, with 10 bases identical to TRBD1. This CDR3 has 14 amino acids. Germline trimming cut 7 bases from V and 4 bases from J; bases unmatched to any gene: 7. From germline, CDR1 is MNHNS and CDR2 SASEGT. This CDR3 is CASITGQGLYEQYF. For the CDR3, the DNA is TGTGCCAGCATCACGGGACAGGGGTTATACGAGCAGTACTTC.

This clone was recorded a few times. The chain couples TRBV28 to TRBJ2-7; 12 positions match TRBD2. The CDR3 totals 16 residues. Trimming at V came to 4 bases and at J to 5 bases, leaving 9 bases not matched to a gene. CDR1 is MDHEN, CDR2 SYDVKM, per germline. This chain's CDR3 is CASSYRTSGRYNEQYF. CDR3 bases: TGTGCCAGCAGTTATAGAACTAGCGGGAGGTATAACGAGCAGTACTTC. Complete variable domain (other parts from reference TRBV28 and TRBJ2-7): DVKVTQSSRYLVKRTGEKVFLECVQDMDHENMFWYRQDPGLGLRLIYFSYDVKMKEKGDIPEGYSVSREKKERFSLILESASTNQTSMYLCASSYRTSGRYNEQYFGPGTRLTVT.

V usage is TRBV5-6 and J usage is TRBJ2-4; TRBD2 aligns across 12 bases. The CDR3 is 16 amino acids. J gave up 0 bases and V 4 bases, and 2 bases lay outside the gene matches. Germline V gives CDR1 SGHDT, CDR2 YYEEEE. In DNA, the CDR3 is TGTGCCAGCAGCCCGGGACTAGCGGGAGCCAAAAACATTCAGTACTTC. Translating it yields CASSPGLAGAKNIQYF.

This clone was detected ten times or more. CDR3 sequence: CASSRGRSSNQPQHF. CDR3 DNA: TGTGCCAGCAGCCGAGGTAGGAGTAGCAATCAGCCCCAGCATTTT. V gene TRBV28 combines with J gene TRBJ1-5; D is uncertain. The ends were cut back, 6 bases at V and 0 bases at J, with 12 bases in the middle. The germline gives CDR1 MDHEN, CDR2 SYDVKM. This CDR3 comprises 15 residues.

V is TRBV10-3 and J is TRBJ1-5; tentatively, D is TRBD1 (5 bases). This CDR3 contains 13 residues. The V and J ends lost 4 bases and 4 bases respectively, with 8 bases between them. Looked up from germline, CDR1 is ENHRY and CDR2 is SYGVKD. CDR3 DNA: TGTGCCATCAGTGGGGGGAGAAATCAGCCCCAGCATTTT. Residues: CAISGGRNQPQHF.

The CDR3 coding sequence is TGTGCCTGGAGCGATGACCTTAGCAATCAGCCCCAGCATTTT. Residues: CAWSDDLSNQPQHF. This rearrangement joins TRBV30 to TRBJ1-5, with D unresolved. Per germline, CDR1 GTSNPN and CDR2 SVGIG (reference sequence). The CDR3 loop spans 14 amino acids. V was shortened by 3 bases and J by 0 bases, with 9 bases between the two germline ends.

The genes are TRBV19 and TRBJ1-2; D unclear. The CDR3 sequence is 12 residues long. Germline V gene lookup returns CDR1 LNHDA and CDR2 SQIVND (reference sequence). The ends were cut back, 7 bases at V and 8 bases at J, with 14 bases in the middle. The CDR3 loop is CASTMAGSGYTF. CDR3 in DNA: TGTGCCAGTACCATGGCGGGGTCCGGCTACACCTTC.

The V gene is TRBV5-6, the J gene TRBJ2-5, with D tentatively TRBD1 or TRBD2 (6 bases each). The CDR3 loop spans 15 amino acids. In germline, CDR1 is SGHDT, CDR2 YYEEEE. V lost 1 base, J lost 5 bases, and 15 bases lay in between. The CDR3 reads CASSLLQGRSETQYF. The CDR3 bases are TGTGCCAGCAGCTTGCTCCAGGGGAGGTCGGAGACCCAGTACTTC.

CDR3 sequence reads: CASSLLHTGSGEQYF. DNA for the CDR3: TGCGCCAGCAGCTTGCTACATACGGGGTCGGGCGAGCAGTACTTC. J is TRBJ2-7 and V is TRBV5-1; maybe TRBD2 (5 bases). The CDR3 spans 15 residues. CDR1 is SGHRS and CDR2 is YFSETQ in the germline V gene. The ends were cut back, 1 base at V and 6 bases at J, with 17 bases in the middle.